A single sample gave rise to the 30 T cell receptor beta chains below, sequenced in a study of tumor and adjacent non-tumor tissue in lung cancer. No cell sorting was done before RNA was extracted from the tissue. Distant lung tissue was collected more than 3 cm away from the tumor edge. Three rounds of nested PCR, following a modified ARM-PCR protocol, produced the TCRbeta library. MiXCR, applied by TCRdb to the multiplex PCR reads, yields one record per CDR3 protein. The sample lists more than 85,000 distinct CDR3 sequences; about 61% were seen once. Material: distant non-tumor lung tissue. These receptors originate from a man in his 60s with non-small cell lung cancer.

Regarding this clonotype: With a much larger clone just one base away, this may be a read error. The chain couples TRBV6-2 or TRBV6-3 to TRBJ1-4, with D hard to call. CDR1 MNHEY and CDR2 SVGEGT come from the germline V gene. The CDR3 has 16 residues. The CDR3: CASGYRAVARDEKLFF. For the CDR3, the DNA is TGTGCCAGCGGTTACCGGGCGGTTGCACGCGATGAAAAACTGTTTTTT.

In this sample, this clonotype turned up many times. J is TRBJ1-2 and V is TRBV7-9; 7 bases match TRBD1. The V and J ends lost 5 bases and 8 bases, in that order; junction bases with no gene match: 8. Looked up from germline, CDR1 is SEHNR and CDR2 is FQNEAQ (reference sequence). The CDR3 extends over 13 amino acids. As DNA, the CDR3 is TGTGCCAGCAGCCCACAGGGGCCTCTCGGCTACACCTTC. As protein: CASSPQGPLGYTF. Drawing the rest from reference TRBV7-9 and TRBJ1-2, the complete variable domain is DTGVSQNPRHKITKRGQNVTFRCDPISEHNRLYWYRQTLGQGPEFLTYFQNEAQLEKSRLLSDRFSAERPKGSFSTLEIQRTEQGDSAMYLCASSPQGPLGYTFGSGTRLTVV.

The chain recombines TRBV29-1 with TRBJ2-1, with D hard to call. Germline CDR1 is SQVTM and CDR2 is ANQGSEA. This CDR3 spans 15 amino acids. The V and J ends lost 4 bases and 0 bases respectively, with 13 bases between them. CDR3 residues: CSVGSSHNSYNEQFF. Here the CDR3 DNA reads TGCAGCGTTGGGAGTAGTCATAACTCCTACAATGAGCAGTTCTTC.

This clonotype was counted a few times. This chain connects TRBV27 to TRBJ2-3; a possible D gene is TRBD1 (6 bases). The CDR3 totals 16 residues. Trimming pared 1 base from V and 5 bases from J, leaving 16 bases between. The germline gives CDR1 MNHEY, CDR2 SMNVEV (reference sequence). The CDR3 is CASSLYGRGALDTQYF. For the CDR3, the DNA is TGTGCCAGCAGTTTATATGGCAGGGGTGCGTTAGATACGCAGTATTTT.

This clonotype was counted ten times or more. This sequence joins TRBV7-9 and TRBJ1-5, with D perhaps matching TRBD1 (5 bases). The CDR3 has 16 amino acids. Trimming cost V 0 bases and J 1 base, with 10 bases left between them. CDR1 and CDR2 from the germline V gene are SEHNR and FQNEAQ (reference sequence). CDR3: CASSLARGGSNQPQHF. CDR3 nucleotide sequence: TGTGCCAGCAGCTTAGCAAGGGGAGGAAGCAATCAGCCCCAGCATTTT.

V and J are TRBV12-3 or TRBV12-4 and TRBJ1-1; D possibly corresponds to TRBD1 (5 bases). The CDR3 is 14 residues long. Trimming took off 5 bases at V and 2 bases at J, with 12 bases between the two ends. CDR3 sequence (DNA): TGTGCCAGCAGTCTTAGTAGGGACAACACTGAAGCTTTCTTT. The encoded protein is CASSLSRDNTEAFF.

V gene TRBV5-6 combines with J gene TRBJ2-1; 12 bases match TRBD2. TRBJ2-7 explains the end of the DNA better; the J call may be wrong. The CDR3 runs 17 residues. The germline V gene encodes CDR1 SGHDT and CDR2 YYEEEE. In DNA, the CDR3 is TGTGCCAGCAGCCTAACCAACCTAGCGGGAGGGAGTGTTGAGCAGTACTTC. Its protein is CASSLTNLAGGSVEQYF.

In its sample, this clonotype was seen many times. V is TRBV4-1 and J is TRBJ2-5; TRBD2 is a possible D gene (5 bases). V was cut by 0 bases and J by 2 bases, with 10 bases left in between. The germline V gene encodes CDR1 MGHRA and CDR2 YSYEKL. This CDR3 spans 15 amino acids. The CDR3 sequence is CASSQEIGVQETQYF. CDR3 in DNA: TGCGCCAGCAGCCAAGAAATCGGGGTTCAAGAGACCCAGTACTTC.

A remark on this clonotype: This is likely a read error, given that the CDR3 carries no conserved phenylalanine or tryptophan at its end. The rearrangement uses TRBV4-2 and TRBJ2-1, with TRBD1 as a possible D gene (7 bases). The CDR3 has 15 amino acids. Germline V lookup: CDR1 LGHNA, CDR2 YNFKEQ. The CDR3 bases are TGTTCCAGCAGCCTCCGGGGGACAGACGACAATGAGCAGTTCTTA. Translation: CSSSLRGTDDNEQFL.

The table lists this clonotype with a few counts. A single base separates this from a much larger clone, so it may be a read error. This sequence joins TRBV13 and TRBJ2-3, with TRBD2 matching over 10 bases. The germline CDR1 and CDR2 sequences are PRHDT and FYEKMQ (reference sequence). J was trimmed by 1 base and V by 5 bases; bases with no gene match: 3. The CDR3 covers 15 residues. CDR3 sequence reads: CASSIGTSGTDTQYF. CDR3 sequence (DNA): TGTGCCAGCAGCATCGGGACTAGCGGCACAGATACGCAGTATTTT. Drawing the rest from reference TRBV13 and TRBJ2-3, the complete variable domain is AAGVIQSPRHLIKEKRETATLKCYPIPRHDTVYWYQQGPGQDPQFLISFYEKMQSDKGSIPDRFSAQQFSDYHSELNMSSLELGDSALYFCASSIGTSGTDTQYFGPGTRLTVL.

Of note for this clonotype: Relative to the germline gene, one junction end is altered; a read error may explain this. V is TRBV6-2 or TRBV6-3 and J is TRBJ2-3; TRBD2 matches 7 bases. The CDR3 runs to 18 residues. Germline V lookup: CDR1 MNHEY, CDR2 SVGEGT. CDR3 amino acids: CAGSYSREVGPSTDAQYF. The CDR3 DNA is TGTGCCGGTAGTTACTCTCGGGAGGTTGGTCCCAGCACAGATGCGCAGTATTTT.

This clonotype was seen only once. The V and J genes are TRBV12-3 or TRBV12-4 and TRBJ2-3; unclear D gene. With the DNA end fitting TRBJ1-5 better, the J assignment may be wrong. The CDR3 runs to 14 residues. Here the CDR3 DNA reads TGTGCCAGCAGTTGTGGCCTCGGTGCAGATACGCAGCATTTT. Residues: CASSCGLGADTQHF.

On this clonotype: A read error may be the cause here, since a much bigger clone is one base away. V usage is TRBV6-6 and J usage is TRBJ2-5, with D perhaps TRBD2 (5 bases). Trimming shortened V by 7 bases and J by 5 bases, and 11 bases separated the two germline ends. CDR3 length: 12 residues. Germline assignment: CDR1 MNHNY and CDR2 SVGAGI (reference sequence). CDR3 nucleotide sequence: TGTGCCAGCACCCAAGCGGTGGAGACCCAGTACTTC. It yields the protein CASTQAVETQYF.

This chain links TRBV29-1 with TRBJ2-3, with D tentatively TRBD2 (6 bases). Looked up from germline, CDR1 is SQVTM and CDR2 is ANQGSEA. V lost 3 bases, J lost 2 bases, and 9 bases lay in between. The CDR3 runs 13 residues. The CDR3 protein is CSVEELATDTQYF. For the CDR3, the DNA is TGCAGCGTTGAGGAACTAGCCACAGATACGCAGTATTTT.

The gene calls are TRBV11-1 and TRBJ2-7; 11 nucleotides match TRBD1. The V and J ends lost 7 bases and 2 bases, in that order; junction bases with no gene match: 4. CDR3 length: 14 residues. The germline V gene encodes CDR1 SGHAT and CDR2 FQDESV (reference sequence). This CDR3 reads CASITDRGPYEQYF. In DNA, the CDR3 is TGTGCCAGCATAACGGACAGGGGGCCCTACGAGCAGTACTTC.

As for this clonotype: A junction end diverges from the germline sequence, so it may reflect a read error. This chain joins TRBV4-3 and TRBJ1-6, with D unresolved. CDR1 and CDR2 from the germline V gene are LGHNA and YSLEER. This CDR3 spans 14 amino acids. In nucleotides, the CDR3 is TGCGCCAGTAGCCAAGATATAACGGATTCACCCCTCCACTTT. Translating it yields CASSQDITDSPLHF.

Turning to this clonotype: Given a much more abundant clone one base away, this may be a read error. The genes are TRBV7-9 and TRBJ1-1; D is ambiguous. The CDR3 extends over 13 amino acids. Germline CDR1 reads SEHNR; CDR2 reads FQNEAQ (reference sequence). The CDR3 coding sequence is TGTGCCGGCAGCTCCCAGACGAACACTGAAGCTTTCTTT. Amino acids: CAGSSQTNTEAFF.

The rearrangement joins TRBV28 to TRBJ1-5, with TRBD1 matching over 8 bases. V dropped 5 bases and J dropped 5; count of bases not matched to a gene: 11. The CDR3 consists of 16 residues. Germline V gene lookup returns CDR1 MDHEN and CDR2 SYDVKM. CDR3 nucleotides: TGTGCCAGCAGTCAAGGGGGCAGGGGGCCGTATCAGCCCCAGCATTTT. Translating gives CASSQGGRGPYQPQHF.

V usage is TRBV12-3 or TRBV12-4 and J usage is TRBJ2-5, with D perhaps TRBD1 or TRBD2 (5 bases each). The CDR3 has 14 residues. V lost 5 bases and J 0 bases, leaving 10 bases between the germline ends. CDR3 region: CASSSPGHQETQYF. The CDR3 DNA reads TGTGCCAGCAGTAGCCCGGGACACCAAGAGACCCAGTACTTC.

The chain combines TRBV11-2 with TRBJ2-1; D is undetermined. CDR1 is SGHAT and CDR2 is FQNNGV in the germline V gene. The CDR3 runs 13 residues. The CDR3 DNA is TGTGTCAACAGCTTGCCAGAAACCAATGAGCAGTTCTTC. It is translated as CVNSLPETNEQFF.

This clonotype was found many times. Given a much more abundant clone one base away, this may be a read error. The chain carries TRBV6-1 and TRBJ2-7; maybe TRBD2 (6 bases). The CDR3 has 13 residues. V lost 11 bases and J 6 bases, leaving 20 bases between the germline ends. Germline CDR1 MNHNS, CDR2 SASEGT. CDR3 region: CAGMRDGGSEQYF. Written as DNA, the CDR3 is TGTGCCGGCATGCGGGACGGAGGGAGCGAGCAGTACTTC.

Comment on this clonotype: A much larger clone is a single base away; this may be a read error. This chain uses TRBV7-9 with TRBJ1-2, with D uncertain. Trimming cost V 5 bases and J 5 bases, with 9 bases left between them. Germline V gene sequence: CDR1 SEHNR, CDR2 FQNEAQ (reference sequence). The CDR3 has 12 residues. The CDR3 DNA follows: TGTGCCAGCAGCGAGTCAGAGTATGGCTACACCTTC. As protein: CASSESEYGYTF. Variable domain in full (rest from reference TRBV7-9 and TRBJ1-2): DTGVSQNPRHKITKRGQNVTFRCDPISEHNRLYWYRQTLGQGPEFLTYFQNEAQLEKSRLLSDRFSAERPKGSFSTLEIQRTEQGDSAMYLCASSESEYGYTFGSGTRLTVV.

As concerns this clonotype: A much more abundant neighbour one base away suggests this may be a read error. The V gene is TRBV7-9, the J gene TRBJ2-1; D call uncertain. The CDR3 covers 16 residues. The V gene's germline CDR1 is SEHNR and CDR2 FQNEAQ (reference sequence). The CDR3: CASSYPSGITHVQKVF. DNA for the CDR3: TGTGCCAGCAGCTATCCATCTGGGATTACCCACGTCCAGAAGGTATTC. Variable domain in full (rest from reference TRBV7-9 and TRBJ2-1): DTGVSQNPRHKITKRGQNVTFRCDPISEHNRLYWYRQTLGQGPEFLTYFQNEAQLEKSRLLSDRFSAERPKGSFSTLEIQRTEQGDSAMYLCASSYPSGITHVQKVFGPGTRLTVL.

This clonotype appeared a few times. The chain combines TRBV20-1 with TRBJ2-3; TRBD2 aligns across 7 bases. In germline, CDR1 is DFQATT, CDR2 SNEGSKA (reference sequence). V lost 0 bases to trimming and J lost 3 bases; unmatched junction nucleotides: 6. The CDR3 sequence is 15 residues long. CDR3 amino acids: CSARDLRERTDTQYF. Here the CDR3 DNA reads TGCAGTGCTAGAGATCTGCGGGAGAGGACAGATACGCAGTATTTT.

Concerning this clonotype: One end of the junction is discordant with germline, which a read error may explain. The V and J genes are TRBV11-3 and TRBJ2-1, with D possibly matching TRBD2 (5 bases). The CDR3 loop spans 15 amino acids. Germline V gene sequence: CDR1 SGHNT, CDR2 YENEEA. CDR3 nucleotides: TGTGCCAGCACCAACCGGGATACAACCTACAATGAGCTATTCTTT. It translates to CASTNRDTTYNELFF. The complete variable domain, with remaining parts taken from reference TRBV11-3 and TRBJ2-1, reads EAGVVQSPRYKIIEKKQPVAFWCNPISGHNTLYWYLQNLGQGPELLIRYENEEAVDDSQLPKDRFSAERLKGVDSTLKIQPAELGDSAVYLCASTNRDTTYNELFFGPGTRLTVL.

This clonotype was detected only once. This may be a read error, as it is one base from a much larger clone. The chain joins TRBV20-1 to TRBJ2-2, with 7 positions matching TRBD1. V shed 2 bases and J 8 bases; nucleotides not matched to a gene: 5. The CDR3 contains 13 residues. Germline V lookup: CDR1 DFQATT, CDR2 SNEGSKA (reference sequence). The CDR3: CSARNRGAGELFF. In nucleotides, the CDR3 is TGCAGTGCTAGAAACAGGGGAGCGGGGGAGCTGTTTTTT.

Here the CDR3 DNA reads TGTGCCAGCAGACTACAGGGGGCTAACGCTGAAGCTTTCTTT. It yields the protein CASRLQGANAEAFF. J is TRBJ1-1 and V is TRBV12-3 or TRBV12-4; 9 bases are shared with TRBD1. The CDR3 has 14 residues. With V trimmed by 6 bases and J by 6 bases, 8 bases remained unmatched.

This clonotype has more than one count but fewer than ten. A much larger clone is a single base away; this may be a read error. The rearrangement joins TRBV12-3 or TRBV12-4 to TRBJ1-6; TRBD1 matches 12 bases. The CDR3 runs to 14 residues. The chain's CDR3 is CVSSQGQGASPLHF. The DNA for the CDR3 is TGTGTCAGCAGCCAGGGACAGGGGGCATCACCCCTCCACTTT.

On this clonotype itself: The final CDR3 position lacks the conserved phenylalanine or tryptophan, pointing to a likely read error. The chain links TRBV11-3 to TRBJ2-1, with D perhaps matching TRBD2 (5 bases). The germline CDR1 and CDR2 sequences are SGHNT and YENEEA. This CDR3 has 15 residues. CDR3 region: CTSSPSGSSYNEQFS. The CDR3 nucleotides read TGTACCAGCAGCCCCTCGGGGAGCTCCTATAATGAGCAGTTCTCC.

This sequence joins TRBV11-2 and TRBJ2-3, with D maybe TRBD1 (6 bases). The CDR3 is 17 amino acids. V lost 4 bases and J lost 0, with 17 bases in between. Germline V lookup: CDR1 SGHAT, CDR2 FQNNGV. The CDR3, as DNA: TGTGCCAGCAGCTGGTACTCCTCGGGGACAAGCACAGATACGCAGTATTTT. This sequence encodes CASSWYSSGTSTDTQYF.